Below, 2 T cell receptor beta chains from the same sample are listed, as sequenced in a study of cytomegalovirus exposure and HLA in healthy donors. Sequencing used immunoSEQ multiplex PCR; TCRdb keeps in-frame clones, though not all of them. The data contain over 150,000 clones, around 83% of them singletons. The material sequenced was PBMCs. The receptors derive from a human donor in good health.

The chain uses TRBV7-8 and TRBJ2-3, with 9 nucleotides matching TRBD1. With 2 bases clipped from V and 4 bases from J, the junction kept 7 bases outside the gene matches. Germline CDR1 SGHVS, CDR2 FQNEAQ. CDR3 size: 16 residues. In nucleotides, the CDR3 is TGTGCCAGCAGCTTACTCGGGACAGGGATTGCAGATACGCAGTATTTT. It yields the protein CASSLLGTGIADTQYF.

This chain uses TRBV5-1 with TRBJ2-2, with 9 bases lining up with TRBD1. There are 14 residues in the CDR3. The V and J ends lost 6 bases and 5 bases, in that order; junction bases with no gene match: 5. Per germline, CDR1 SGHRS and CDR2 YFSETQ. Here the CDR3 reads CASKPGTGTGELFF. In DNA, the CDR3 is TGCGCCAGCAAACCCGGGACAGGGACCGGGGAGCTGTTTTTT.